These 17 T cell receptor beta chains were sequenced from one sample in a study of memory CD4+ T cells and cytomegalovirus serostatus. The assay was immunoSEQ multiplex PCR, and TCRdb's table has in-frame clones only and misses some. Counted here are about 75,000 clones, about 78% occurring once; the ten biggest clones make up approximately 2.8%. The sort gate was single viable CD3+CD4+CD8-CD45RO+ cells for memory CD4+ T cells. Material: memory CD4+ T cells from blood. Every receptor here comes from an adult in good health and CMV-seropositive.

The chain is built from TRBV7-9 and TRBJ1-6; D is unresolved. There are 13 residues in the CDR3. The germline V gene encodes CDR1 SEHNR and CDR2 FQNEAQ (reference sequence). With 1 base removed from V and 7 bases from J, the gap between germline ends came to 5 bases. The CDR3 nucleotides are TGTGCCAGCAGCTTAGAGGGCAATTCACCCCTCCACTTT. Its protein product is CASSLEGNSPLHF.

The V call is TRBV2, the J call TRBJ2-5, with 7 bases matching TRBD1. The CDR3 sequence is 13 residues long. Looked up from germline, CDR1 is SNHLY and CDR2 is FYNNEI. V was pared by 5 bases and J by 3 bases, with 3 bases of the junction left unmatched. The CDR3 loop reads CASSRDSKETQYF. The DNA of the CDR3 is TGTGCCAGCAGTCGGGACAGCAAAGAGACCCAGTACTTC.

The chain links TRBV5-1 to TRBJ2-4; D is unclear. CDR3 length: 15 residues. The V end was cut by 0 bases, the J end by 7 bases, with 14 bases between. Per the germline V gene, CDR1 is SGHRS and CDR2 is YFSETQ. The CDR3: CASSLGTVRENIQYF. DNA of the CDR3: TGCGCCAGCAGCTTGGGGACGGTACGAGAGAACATTCAGTACTTC. Together with reference TRBV5-1 and TRBJ2-4, the CDR3 gives the full variable domain: KAGVTQTPRYLIKTRGQQVTLSCSPISGHRSVSWYQQTPGQGLQFLFEYFSETQRNKGNFPGRFSGRQFSNSRSEMNVSTLELGDSALYLCASSLGTVRENIQYFGAGTRLSVL.

The gene calls are TRBV30 and TRBJ2-5, with TRBD2 matching 8 bases. CDR1 and CDR2 (germline): GTSNPN, SVGIG (reference sequence). This CDR3 is built from 14 residues. J gave up 3 bases and V 3 bases, and 6 bases lay outside the gene matches. CDR3 nucleotide sequence: TGTGCCTGGAGGGCCGGTAGCGGGAAAGAGACCCAGTACTTC. Protein: CAWRAGSGKETQYF.

V and J are TRBV4-3 and TRBJ1-4; D call uncertain. V lost 1 base and J 0 bases, leaving 15 bases between the germline ends. Germline loops: CDR1 LGHNA, CDR2 YSLEER. The CDR3 runs 18 residues. The CDR3 nucleotides read TGCGCCAGCAGCCAAGGACCAGAAGGAGGGACAACTAATGAAAAACTGTTTTTT. Its translation is CASSQGPEGGTTNEKLFF.

The chain combines TRBV19 with TRBJ2-5; D not certain. The CDR3 has 12 residues. V lost 5 bases to trimming and J lost 2 bases, with 6 bases between them. The germline CDR1 and CDR2 sequences are LNHDA and SQIVND (reference sequence). CDR3 bases: TGTGCCAGTAGTGGGCCTCAAGAGACCCAGTACTTC. Its translation: CASSGPQETQYF.

This rearrangement joins TRBV28 to TRBJ2-3; D not resolved. Trimming pared 6 bases from V and 3 bases from J, leaving 10 bases between. Germline CDR1 reads MDHEN; CDR2 reads SYDVKM. CDR3 length equals 13 residues. CDR3 nucleotides: TGTGCCAGCAGCCCCCCCCTGACAGATACGCAGTATTTT. It specifies CASSPPLTDTQYF.

V gene TRBV5-1 combines with J gene TRBJ2-3; a possible D gene is TRBD2 (6 bases). The V and J ends lost 4 bases and 2 bases respectively, with 11 bases between them. CDR3 length: 14 amino acids. Germline assignment: CDR1 SGHRS and CDR2 YFSETQ. In DNA form, the CDR3 reads TGCGCCAGCAGCCTCGGACTAAACACAGATACGCAGTATTTT. Amino acid sequence: CASSLGLNTDTQYF.

The CDR3 DNA is TGTGCCAGCAGCTTCGGAGCAAATCACTATAATTCACCCCTCCACTTT. It codes for CASSFGANHYNSPLHF. The chain has TRBV5-6 and TRBJ1-6; D gene uncertain. Trimming left V 2 bases short and J 3 bases short, with 12 bases between. The germline V gene has CDR1 SGHDT and CDR2 YYEEEE. CDR3 length: 16 amino acids.

The chain has TRBV5-6 and TRBJ1-3, with D maybe TRBD1 (6 bases). CDR1 SGHDT and CDR2 YYEEEE come from the germline V gene. V lost 7 bases to trimming and J lost 4 bases, with 12 bases between them. The CDR3 contains 13 residues. The CDR3 DNA sequence: TGTGCCAGCCAGGGGCGCCGGGGAAACACCATATATTTT. This codes for CASQGRRGNTIYF.

The chain recombines TRBV2 with TRBJ2-6; D perhaps matches TRBD2 (6 bases). Trimming left V 4 bases short and J 4 bases short, with 14 bases between. Germline CDR1 reads SNHLY; CDR2 reads FYNNEI. The CDR3 sequence is 16 residues long. This chain's CDR3 is CASSVRGGTGANVLTF. CDR3 coding DNA: TGTGCCAGCAGTGTAAGAGGCGGGACCGGGGCCAACGTCCTGACTTTC.

The V call is TRBV10-3, the J call TRBJ2-7; no clear D. This CDR3 is 13 amino acids long. The ends were cut back, 0 bases at V and 5 bases at J, with 8 bases in the middle. Germline loops: CDR1 ENHRY, CDR2 SYGVKD. This CDR3 reads CAISESLSNEQYV. CDR3 nucleotide sequence: TGTGCCATCAGTGAGTCCCTCTCGAACGAGCAGTACGTC.

The chain combines TRBV10-2 with TRBJ1-5, with 8 bases aligning to TRBD1. Per the germline V gene, CDR1 is WSHSY and CDR2 is SAAADI. The CDR3 is 15 amino acids. The V gene end was trimmed by 6 bases and the J gene end by 2 bases; junction bases not matched to a gene: 6. CDR3 residues: CASSAGGAGNQPQHF. CDR3 in DNA: TGCGCCAGCAGCGCAGGGGGCGCGGGCAATCAGCCCCAGCATTTT.

A remark on this clone: Mismatch with germline at one junction end may stem from a read error. The CDR3 nucleotides read TGTGCCAGCAGCTTGGTATCCGGGCCCCGAAAAAGGTTT. It codes for CASSLVSGPRKRF. The chain combines TRBV7-2 with TRBJ1-1; no clear D gene. This CDR3 spans 13 amino acids. CDR1 is SGHTA and CDR2 is FQGNSA in the germline V gene.

V usage is TRBV11-2 and J usage is TRBJ1-3; no definite D call. Germline V gives CDR1 SGHAT, CDR2 FQNNGV. The germline V and J ends were trimmed by 2 bases and 0 bases, with 14 bases remaining between them. CDR3 length: 17 residues. The CDR3 protein is CASSLFTEGSSGNTIYF. CDR3 sequence (DNA): TGTGCCAGCAGCTTATTTACCGAGGGAAGCTCTGGAAACACCATATATTTT.

The chain uses TRBV11-2 and TRBJ2-3, with TRBD1 as a possible D gene (5 bases). Per the germline V gene, CDR1 is SGHAT and CDR2 is FQNNGV. This CDR3 is 15 amino acids long. V was trimmed by 1 base and J by 3 bases, leaving 11 bases between them. This CDR3 is CASSLVGRRTDTQYF. The CDR3, as DNA: TGTGCCAGCAGCTTAGTGGGGCGGAGAACAGATACGCAGTATTTT.

The rearrangement joins TRBV19 to TRBJ1-5; no firm D call. This CDR3 is built from 12 residues. CDR1 is LNHDA and CDR2 is SQIVND in the germline V gene (reference sequence). Between the trimmed V and J ends, which lost 5 bases and 7 bases, there was a span of 9 bases. CDR3: CASSSEPQPQHF. Here the CDR3 DNA reads TGTGCCAGTAGTTCAGAGCCCCAGCCCCAGCATTTT.